These T cell receptor beta chains were read from a single sample in a study of T cell responses to AZD1222 COVID-19 vaccine. The method was immunoSEQ multiplex PCR; TCRdb's version includes in-frame clones alone and lacks a portion of them. This sample has some 110,000 clones, with around 89% found just once. The sequenced sample was peripheral blood, obtained 28 days after the second AZD1222 dose. All receptors come from an adult who received the AZD1222 COVID-19 vaccine. The CDR3 runs from the conserved cysteine through the conserved F or W. D genes are given only for firm matches. Some rows have no size entry. The others give once, few or many, or a class for an expanded clone.

abundance,d_gene,v_gene,j_gene,CDR3aa,CDR3nt
NA,NA,TRBV7-6,TRBJ1-1,CASSLAGRGVEAFF,TGTGCCAGCAGCTTAGCGGGGAGGGGGGTTGAAGCTTTCTTT
NA,NA,TRBV18,TRBJ2-1,CASSPLASMGEQFF,TGTGCCAGCTCACCACTAGCGTCGATGGGAGAGCAGTTCTTC
NA,NA,TRBV18,TRBJ2-7,CASSPPGIDEQYF,TGTGCCAGCTCACCTCCAGGGATCGACGAGCAGTACTTC
few,NA,TRBV15,TRBJ1-2,CATSTHGILNYGYTF,TGTGCCACCAGCACACACGGAATACTTAACTATGGCTACACCTTC
NA,TRBD1,TRBV27,TRBJ2-7,CASSPSGDRVGYEQYF,TGTGCCAGCAGTCCGTCGGGGGACAGGGTCGGCTACGAGCAGTACTTC
NA,TRBD2,TRBV6-5,TRBJ2-2,CASTKRTSGGELFF,TGTGCCAGCACCAAGAGGACTAGCGGCGGGGAGCTGTTTTTT
NA,NA,TRBV30,TRBJ2-2,CAWSAGPNTGELFF,TGTGCCTGGAGTGCGGGGCCGAACACCGGGGAGCTGTTTTTT
NA,NA,TRBV27,TRBJ1-1,CASSLRQGRGNTEAFF,TGTGCCAGCAGTTTAAGGCAGGGGCGCGGGAACACTGAAGCTTTCTTT
NA,NA,TRBV19,TRBJ1-4,CASSLQGEGTNEKLFF,TGTGCCAGTAGCCTACAGGGAGAGGGAACTAATGAAAAACTGTTTTTT
NA,NA,TRBV10-3,TRBJ2-7,CAISERVGLSEQYF,TGTGCCATCAGTGAGCGGGTCGGACTTTCCGAGCAGTACTTC
NA,NA,TRBV28,TRBJ1-3,CASSLLGQSSGNTIYF,TGTGCCAGCAGTTTATTGGGCCAGAGCTCTGGAAACACCATATATTTT
NA,TRBD2,TRBV7-3,TRBJ2-3,CASSGPGLAGENAPDTQYF,TGTGCCAGCAGCGGTCCGGGACTAGCGGGAGAGAACGCCCCAGATACGCAGTATTTT
NA,NA,TRBV28,TRBJ2-7,CASSPDGPYEQYF,TGTGCCAGCAGCCCAGACGGACCCTACGAGCAGTACTTC
NA,NA,TRBV7-2,TRBJ2-3,CASSFVPELTTDTQYF,TGTGCCAGCAGTTTCGTACCCGAATTGACGACAGATACGCAGTATTTT
NA,NA,TRBV11-1,TRBJ2-3,CASSLEQGSTDTQYF,TGTGCCAGCAGCTTAGAACAGGGTAGCACAGATACGCAGTATTTT
NA,NA,TRBV27,TRBJ2-3,CASTQGGLITTQYF,TGTGCCAGCACCCAGGGGGGACTCATTACTACGCAGTATTTT
NA,NA,TRBV11-3,TRBJ1-2,CASSLQQGIGYGYTF,TGTGCCAGCAGCTTACAACAGGGAATAGGCTATGGCTACACCTTC
NA,TRBD2,TRBV30,TRBJ2-3,CAWSRRGDPTDTQYF,TGTGCCTGGAGTAGGCGGGGGGATCCCACAGATACGCAGTATTTT
once,NA,TRBV19,TRBJ2-6,CASRGSGANVLTF,TGTGCCAGTAGAGGCTCTGGGGCCAACGTCCTGACTTTC
NA,TRBD1,TRBV7-9,TRBJ1-5,CASSSQGDQPQHF,TGTGCCAGCAGCTCACAGGGGGATCAGCCCCAGCATTTT
NA,NA,TRBV6-2/TRBV6-3,TRBJ2-7,CASSYGEWSEQYF,TGTGCCAGCAGTTACGGCGAATGGAGCGAGCAGTACTTC
NA,TRBD1,TRBV6-4,TRBJ1-1,CASSRTGGRTEAFF,TGTGCCAGCAGCCGTACAGGGGGCCGGACTGAAGCTTTCTTT